This is a list of T cell receptor beta chains from one sample in a study of blood T cell repertoires in COVID-19. Profiling relied on immunoSEQ multiplex PCR, and the TCRdb table lists in-frame clones only, not all of them. This sample carries some 69,000 clones, roughly 79% of them seen once, and the ten largest clones take roughly 20%. The specimen was peripheral blood. Receptors were obtained from a woman between 65 and 79 years old with acute or convalescent COVID-19. The CDR3 runs from the conserved cysteine through the conserved F or W. The order of the fields is D gene, J gene, clone size, V gene, CDR3 protein, CDR3 DNA. A D gene is named only where the DNA matches it firmly. Size is stated for part of the rows, as once, few or many counts, or as a class when the clone is expanded.

>.|TRBJ1-5|.|TRBV3-1/TRBV3-2
CASSHWGGNQPQHF
TGTGCCAGCAGCCATTGGGGGGGGAATCAGCCCCAGCATTTT
>TRBD2|TRBJ2-1|.|TRBV19
CASSQEEGLLINEQFF
TGTGCCAGTAGCCAAGAGGAGGGACTATTGATAAATGAGCAGTTCTTC
>TRBD2|TRBJ2-3|.|TRBV19
CASSPSLAGGTDTQYF
TGTGCCAGTAGCCCATCACTAGCGGGAGGCACAGATACGCAGTATTTT
>TRBD1|TRBJ1-1|.|TRBV2
CASSGRRGPPPTEAFF
TGTGCCAGCAGTGGTAGGAGGGGGCCCCCACCCACTGAAGCTTTCTTT
>.|TRBJ2-1|.|TRBV27
CASSLGPVNEQFF
TGTGCCAGCAGTTTGGGGCCCGTCAATGAGCAGTTCTTC
>TRBD1|TRBJ2-7|.|TRBV30
CAWSVRGTGGYEQYF
TGTGCCTGGAGTGTACGGGGGACAGGGGGCTACGAGCAGTACTTC
>.|TRBJ2-2|.|TRBV4-1
CASSQVRVNTGELFF
TGCGCCAGCAGCCAAGTTCGGGTGAACACCGGGGAGCTGTTTTTT
>TRBD1|TRBJ2-7|.|TRBV4-1
CASSQDTTGGMYEQYF
TGCGCCAGCAGCCAAGATACCACAGGGGGAATGTACGAGCAGTACTTC
>TRBD1|TRBJ1-2|.|TRBV28
CASKIPGQRLDGYTF
TGTGCCAGCAAGATACCGGGACAGAGACTTGATGGCTACACCTTC
>TRBD2|TRBJ2-7|.|TRBV14
CASSQSGLADYEQYF
TGTGCCAGCAGCCAATCGGGGCTAGCGGATTACGAGCAGTACTTC
>.|TRBJ1-6|.|TRBV5-6
CASSRRSSYNSPLHF
TGTGCCAGCAGCCGGCGGAGCTCCTATAATTCACCCCTCCACTTT
>TRBD1|TRBJ2-1|.|TRBV5-1
CASSLPSPGTDHNEQFF
TGCGCCAGCAGCTTGCCGAGTCCCGGGACAGATCACAATGAGCAGTTCTTC
>.|TRBJ1-1|few|TRBV27
CASSWVTGTEAFF
TGTGCCAGCAGTTGGGTGACGGGCACTGAAGCTTTCTTT
>.|TRBJ2-1|.|TRBV29-1
CSVLVPDSPNEQFF
TGCAGCGTTCTTGTCCCGGACAGCCCCAATGAGCAGTTCTTC
>TRBD1|TRBJ1-1|.|TRBV7-6
CASSLGTGVGDTEAFF
TGTGCCAGCAGCTTAGGGACAGGGGTAGGGGACACTGAAGCTTTCTTT
>TRBD1|TRBJ1-2|.|TRBV7-9
CASSRGQGQTYYGYTF
TGTGCCAGCAGCCGGGGACAGGGCCAGACTTACTATGGCTACACCTTC
>TRBD2|TRBJ2-2|many|TRBV2
CATKGLAGFTGELFF
TGTGCCACCAAAGGACTAGCGGGTTTCACCGGGGAGCTGTTTTTT
>TRBD1|TRBJ1-1|.|TRBV18
CASSPRSGGQNTEAFF
TGTGCCAGCTCACCCCGGTCAGGGGGCCAGAACACTGAAGCTTTCTTT
>.|TRBJ2-7|.|TRBV25-1
CASSDQAAGSYEQYF
TGTGCCAGCAGTGATCAAGCGGCGGGTTCCTACGAGCAGTACTTC
>.|TRBJ1-5|.|TRBV3-1/TRBV3-2
CASSQDLMLEGKPQHF
TGTGCCAGCAGCCAAGATCTTATGCTGGAGGGGAAGCCCCAGCATTTT
>TRBD2|TRBJ2-5|few|TRBV7-6
CASSWGSGLAGKETQYF
TGTGCCAGCAGCTGGGGTTCGGGACTAGCGGGTAAAGAGACCCAGTACTTC
>.|TRBJ1-1|.|TRBV7-9
CASSSPGGMNTEAFF
TGTGCCAGCAGCTCCCCGGGGGGAATGAACACTGAAGCTTTCTTT
>TRBD2|TRBJ2-1|.|TRBV10-1
CASSEGAGEYNEQFF
TGCGCCAGCAGTGAGGGAGCGGGAGAGTACAATGAGCAGTTCTTC
>.|TRBJ2-7|.|TRBV12-3/TRBV12-4
CASTLGVSYEQYF
TGTGCCAGCACCCTAGGTGTATCCTACGAGCAGTACTTC
>TRBD2|TRBJ2-1|.|TRBV27
CASGELAGHNEQFF
TGTGCCAGCGGGGAACTAGCGGGTCACAATGAGCAGTTCTTC
>TRBD1|TRBJ1-1|.|TRBV27
CASTTTRTGMYTEAFF
TGTGCCAGCACCACCACACGGACAGGGATGTACACTGAAGCTTTCTTT
>TRBD1|TRBJ1-2|.|TRBV19
CASSPVTGGYGYTF
TGTGCCAGTAGTCCGGTAACAGGGGGCTATGGCTACACCTTC
>TRBD1|TRBJ1-1|few|TRBV18
CASSPPAQGVGAEAFF
TGTGCCAGCTCACCGCCAGCTCAGGGGGTGGGAGCTGAAGCTTTCTTT
>TRBD1|TRBJ1-4|once|TRBV3-1/TRBV3-2
CASSLRGQGFRGEKLFF
TGTGCCAGCAGCCTCCGGGGACAGGGGTTTAGGGGTGAAAAACTGTTTTTT
>TRBD1|TRBJ2-2|.|TRBV7-9
CASRPRPGQGATGELFF
TGTGCCAGCAGACCCAGGCCGGGACAGGGTGCAACCGGGGAGCTGTTTTTT
>.|TRBJ1-4|.|TRBV28
CASSLQGVNEKLFF
TGTGCCAGCAGTTTACAGGGTGTTAATGAAAAACTGTTTTTT
>.|TRBJ1-6|.|TRBV28
CASSFTGLPNSPLHF
TGTGCCAGCAGTTTTACAGGGCTTCCTAATTCACCCCTCCACTTT
>.|TRBJ2-1|.|TRBV5-1
CASSLDQGSREQFF
TGCGCCAGCAGCCTGGATCAGGGGTCTAGGGAGCAGTTCTTC
>.|TRBJ1-2|many|TRBV19
CASSEEFNYGYTF
TGTGCCAGTAGCGAAGAGTTTAACTATGGCTACACCTTC
>.|TRBJ1-2|.|TRBV14
CASSHGLGGYTF
TGTGCCAGCAGCCACGGACTGGGGGGCTACACCTTC
>.|TRBJ1-1|few|TRBV5-1
CASSLVSGQLEAFF
TGCGCCAGCAGCTTGGTCTCTGGGCAGCTTGAAGCTTTCTTT
>TRBD2|TRBJ2-1|.|TRBV3-1/TRBV3-2
CASSRTSGSSYNEQFF
TGTGCCAGCAGCCGGACTAGCGGGAGCTCCTACAATGAGCAGTTCTTC
>TRBD2|TRBJ2-1|.|TRBV19
CASSPSGSSYNEQFF
TGTGCCAGTAGCCCGAGCGGGAGCTCCTACAATGAGCAGTTCTTC
>.|TRBJ1-1|many|TRBV29-1
CSVEPDRGTEAFF
TGCAGCGTTGAGCCCGACCGGGGCACTGAAGCTTTCTTT
>TRBD2|TRBJ2-5|.|TRBV19
CASSKIPGGRNRETQYF
TGTGCCAGTAGTAAGATCCCGGGCGGGAGGAATAGAGAGACCCAGTACTTC
>TRBD1|TRBJ1-5|.|TRBV7-3
CASSFRDRDSQPQHF
TGTGCCAGCAGCTTCCGGGACAGGGACAGTCAGCCCCAGCATTTT
>TRBD1|TRBJ1-2|.|TRBV7-3
CASSLTPGQIVGYTF
TGTGCCAGCAGCTTAACACCGGGACAGATTGTCGGCTACACCTTC
>.|TRBJ1-6|.|TRBV7-3
CASSFRQNYNSPLHF
TGTGCCAGCAGCTTTCGACAGAACTATAATTCACCCCTCCACTTT
>.|TRBJ2-3|few|TRBV5-4
CASSFSVLTDTQYF
TGTGCCAGCAGCTTTAGCGTTCTCACAGATACGCAGTATTTT
>TRBD1|TRBJ1-1|.|TRBV9
CASSGQTGGITEAFF
TGTGCCAGCAGCGGACAGACAGGGGGGATCACTGAAGCTTTCTTT
>.|TRBJ1-1|.|TRBV23-1
CASMRNRTKGTEAFF
TGCGCCAGCATGAGAAATAGGACAAAGGGGACTGAAGCTTTCTTT
>TRBD1|TRBJ1-2|.|TRBV28
CASSFPGTAPGYTF
TGTGCCAGCAGTTTTCCCGGGACAGCCCCTGGCTACACCTTC
>.|TRBJ1-1|.|TRBV10-3
CAIRGQINTEAFF
TGTGCCATCAGGGGCCAGATTAACACTGAAGCTTTCTTT
>TRBD2|TRBJ2-1|.|TRBV5-4
CASSLIPSGRPNEQFF
TGTGCCAGCAGCTTGATCCCTAGCGGGAGACCCAATGAGCAGTTCTTC
>.|TRBJ2-1|.|TRBV7-9
CASSLVSGSSYNEQFF
TGTGCCAGCAGCTTAGTGAGCGGGTCCTCCTACAATGAGCAGTTCTTC
>TRBD2|TRBJ2-3|.|TRBV6-5
CASSSLAGGIDTQYF
TGTGCCAGCAGCTCCTTAGCGGGAGGGATAGATACGCAGTATTTT
>.|TRBJ1-6|once|TRBV9
CASSVRGGENSPLHF
TGTGCCAGCAGCGTAAGGGGAGGGGAGAATTCACCCCTCCACTTT
>TRBD1|TRBJ1-3|.|TRBV29-1
CSAASDRDGNTIYF
TGCAGCGCTGCTAGCGACAGGGACGGAAACACCATATATTTT
>TRBD2|TRBJ2-7|few|TRBV29-1
CSVTSGRAYEQYF
TGCAGCGTAACTAGCGGGAGGGCCTACGAGCAGTACTTC
>.|TRBJ2-3|once|TRBV6-5
CASGGKGSTDTQYF
TGTGCCAGCGGGGGCAAGGGAAGCACAGATACGCAGTATTTT
>TRBD2|TRBJ2-3|few|TRBV19
CARGTSLCTDTQYF
TGTGCCCGCGGGACTAGTCTATGCACAGATACGCAGTATTTT
>TRBD1|TRBJ1-1|.|TRBV25-1
CASQDRRSTEAFF
TGTGCCAGCCAGGACAGGAGAAGCACTGAAGCTTTCTTT
>TRBD1|TRBJ1-4|.|TRBV5-4
CASSSRDRGLNEKLFF
TGTGCCAGCAGCTCCCGGGACAGGGGACTTAATGAAAAACTGTTTTTT
>.|TRBJ2-2|.|TRBV3-1/TRBV3-2
CASSPWGQNTGELFF
TGTGCCAGCAGCCCTTGGGGCCAGAACACCGGGGAGCTGTTTTTT
>.|TRBJ1-5|.|TRBV7-5
CVRSLALRGINQPQHF
TGTGTCAGAAGCTTAGCGCTAAGAGGAATCAATCAGCCCCAGCATTTT